The source of this T cell receptor beta chain is a study of CD8+ T cells in alopecia areata (dated by TCRdb to between 2017 and 2018). Broadly, across the study: The treated patients took part in an open-label pilot trial in which moderate-to-severe alopecia areata was treated with oral tofacitinib at 5 to 10 mg twice daily. Tofacitinib was administered for 6 to 18 months, and 6 months of follow-up off drug were then conducted to assess delayed response and recurrence. For the treated patients, the SALT score, which quantifies what percentage of scalp surface area is affected, served as the measure of disease severity. The study used high-throughput TCRbeta sequencing to examine T cell clonal expansion in alopecia areata, in both the C3H/HeJ mouse model and human patients. Human TCRbeta sequencing covered scalp tissue and sorted CD4+ and CD8+ peripheral blood T cells from patchy and totalis/universalis alopecia areata patients and healthy controls. Biopsies were taken from tofacitinib-treated patients at baseline and at 4 and 24 weeks of treatment, and a later scalp biopsy was taken in several of the tofacitinib-treated patients. Scalp clonality was compared across normal scalp (n=4), patchy alopecia areata scalp (n=8), and alopecia totalis/universalis scalp (n=8). RNA was obtained with the PAXgene miRNA kit for fixed scalp, the miRNeasy kit for PBMCs, and the RNeasy kit for mouse skin. TCRbeta CDR3 regions were amplified by immunoSEQ multiplex PCR with 35 Vbeta forward and 13 Jbeta reverse primers.

What the study reported, not specific to this receptor: Because the treated cohort was small and had only one nonresponder, larger studies are needed to examine links between baseline CD8+ expansion and response. During tofacitinib treatment, many expanded lesional clones stuck around in both scalp and blood, and this persistence may partly explain why relapse happens after treatment is stopped. With tofacitinib, both scalp clonality and the number of expanded CD8+ clones among the top 100 scalp clones went down significantly. Compared with normal scalp, lesional scalp had higher clonality and more expanded CD8+ clones, particularly in alopecia totalis/universalis, a pattern that suggests antigenic drive. Compared with mice, TCR sequences shared between patients were less clear, possibly partly because of HLA diversity across the patient population. Unlike mouse skin, where gammadelta T cells dominate, normal human skin contains resident alphabeta T cells that get sequenced too, which complicates analysis of the scalp TCR repertoire.

To prepare the library, the immunoSEQ multiplex PCR assay was applied. RNA was extracted from all samples and reverse transcribed into cDNA as template for TCR sequencing. SuperScript III was used to make first-strand cDNA, primed with a 2:1 mix of oligo-dT and random hexamers. A synthetic immune receptor repertoire was used to measure amplification bias, and any remaining bias was corrected computationally. Under the source paper's analysis protocol: Raw reads were preprocessed to remove errors, and CDR3 was defined by IMGT conventions from the conserved cysteine to phenylalanine. To get clonality, Shannon entropy was normalized by log2 of the number of productive unique TCRs and the result was subtracted from 1. Whether scalp clones were CD4 or CD8 was inferred by matching scalp TCRbeta sequences against CD4 and CD8 repertoires sorted from blood. Sourced from immuneACCESS, this table was stored by TCRdb with only in-frame sequences that have V and J called. A share of the clones is absent; for the studies checked, an unresolved V gene accounts for under half, and the remainder has no known explanation. V and J calls and clone size follow that table, whereas D and trimming were derived from the DNA. This sample comprises about 150,000 clones, 50% to 65% of them detected only once. More than 15% of the sample lies in the top ten.

Counted from cysteine to phenylalanine, this CDR3 has 14 amino acids. Only the CDR3 region is kept as DNA, spanning 42 bases read in frame from base 1. Here V drops 5 bases and J drops 0 bases, and the junction holds 0 bases not matched to any gene. From a lookup of the germline V gene (reference sequence), CDR1 and CDR2 are PRHDT and FYEKMQ. Per the publication, the time point label means: about 4 weeks on oral tofacitinib. The sample's treatment or condition, from its label and the paper: oral pan-JAK inhibitor, 5-10 mg twice daily. From alopecia areata patients, peripheral blood was collected along with lesional scalp punch biopsies. PBMCs were separated by density centrifugation and stained for CD3, CD4 and CD8, after which CD4+ and CD8+ T cells were sorted on a FACSAria. To note about this clone: This clone's antigen is unknown. No much larger clone exists at a distance of one base, and base qualities are not known.

In this chain, TRBV13 is recombined with TRBJ1-2, and TRBD1 matches 10 of the central bases. This clonotype originated in a human donor with alopecia areata. The source was CD8+ T cells sorted from blood, collected at week 4, from a patient treated with tofacitinib. The sequenced DNA is TGTGCCAGCAGCGGACAGGGGGCTAACTATGGCTACACCTTC. This encodes CASSGQGANYGYTF.